The 2 T cell receptor beta chains given below trace back to one sample, sequenced in a study of blood T cell repertoires in COVID-19. Sequenced by immunoSEQ multiplex PCR; TCRdb stores in-frame clones only, minus some. The table includes about 250,000 clones, about four fifths detected once. The source material was PBMCs or T cells enriched from blood (not recorded which). Every receptor here comes from a man aged 35 to 55 who had been exposed to COVID-19.

CDR3 DNA sequence: TGTGCCAGCATAGCTTTTCCCGCCTACGAGCAGTACTTC. It yields the protein CASIAFPAYEQYF. V gene TRBV6-5 combines with J gene TRBJ2-7, with D unclear. Germline CDR1 and CDR2: MNHEY and SVGAGI. This CDR3 is 13 amino acids long. V was pared by 7 bases and J by 2 bases, with 12 bases between.

The CDR3: CSARDKDTQYF. The CDR3 DNA reads as TGCAGTGCTAGAGATAAAGATACGCAGTATTTT. The V and J genes are TRBV20-1 and TRBJ2-3; no clear D gene. The CDR3 spans 11 residues. Germline-derived CDR1 and CDR2 are DFQATT and SNEGSKA (reference sequence). V lost 0 bases and J 5 bases, leaving 3 bases between the germline ends.